This TCR beta chain was documented in a study of Graves' ophthalmopathy and Graves' hyperthyroidism. This clonotype was found many times. The CDR3 contains 15 residues. The ends were cut back, 1 base at V and 6 bases at J, with 13 bases in the middle. Germline CDR1 reads MNHNS; CDR2 reads SASEGT. Transcripts of RNA were the source for amplifying TCR beta CDR3 regions. The first round was an RT-PCR with HTBI primers, and the second round was a multiplex PCR. TCRdb re-called the multiplex PCR reads with MiXCR, one entry per CDR3 protein. The table includes around 1,200,000 distinct CDR3 sequences, around a third detected once.

The clonotype originates from an adult man with Graves' hyperthyroidism. The rearrangement joins TRBV6-1 to TRBJ1-5; a weak D match, TRBD1 (6 bases). The specimen was peripheral blood or thyroid tissue (not recorded which). The CDR3 sequence is CASSEVEGGPQPQHF. CDR3 coding DNA: TGTGCCAGCAGTGAAGTAGAGGGGGGGCCTCAGCCCCAGCATTTT.